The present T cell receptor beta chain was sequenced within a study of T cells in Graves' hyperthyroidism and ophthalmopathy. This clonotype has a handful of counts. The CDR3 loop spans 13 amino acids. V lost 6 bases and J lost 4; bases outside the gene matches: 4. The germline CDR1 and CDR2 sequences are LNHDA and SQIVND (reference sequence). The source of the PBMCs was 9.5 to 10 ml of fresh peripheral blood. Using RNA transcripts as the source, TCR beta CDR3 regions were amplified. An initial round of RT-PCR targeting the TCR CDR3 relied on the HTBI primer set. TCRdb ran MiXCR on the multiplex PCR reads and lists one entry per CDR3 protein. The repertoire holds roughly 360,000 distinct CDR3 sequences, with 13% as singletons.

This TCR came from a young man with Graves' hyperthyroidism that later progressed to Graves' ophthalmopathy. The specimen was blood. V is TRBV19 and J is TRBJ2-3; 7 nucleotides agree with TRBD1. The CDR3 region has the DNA TGTGCCAGTAGCGACAGGGTTCCAGATACGCAGTATTTT. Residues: CASSDRVPDTQYF.